The T cell receptor (beta chain) described here comes from a study of beta chain features in type 1 diabetes (dated by TCRdb to 2016 to 2018). As for the study more broadly: Mean age, gender distribution, total cell number and subset yield did not differ between patients and healthy donors. A total of roughly 98,000,000 sorted cells were examined across all samples, and RNA yield correlated strongly with the number of cells per subset. In the study, TCRB repertoires of sorted circulating CD4+ T cell subsets from recently diagnosed type 1 diabetes patients were compared with those of matched healthy donors. Regulatory and stem cell-like memory subsets were isolated from only 8 patients and roughly eight healthy donors, whereas naive and central memory subsets came from all 28 donors.

The High Capacity cDNA Reverse Transcription Kit was used to reverse transcribe all of the isolated RNA, meaning that expressed TCRB transcripts were what got sequenced. Naive, central memory and regulatory T cell samples underwent deep immunoSEQ sequencing, averaging approximately 3.3 million total reads per sample. Sorted cells were lysed in RLT buffer, and RNA was extracted using DNase-treated RNeasy Micro or Mini kits according to cell number. To prevent cross-contamination, every cell subset was processed on its own, while patient and healthy donor samples were processed together. TCRB sequences were amplified from cDNA with the immunoSEQ multiplex PCR, producing 87-bp fragments spanning the CDR3 region. The amplicons were sequenced using the Illumina HiSeq platform. In the authors' own workflow: PCR bias was computationally corrected using synthetic template baselines, reads within Hamming distance 2 were collapsed, and singletons that could not be merged were discarded. Reads were aligned to IMGT to assign V, D and J genes, CDR3 length, and insertions or deletions at six rearrangement sites. Clonotype counts were normalized to sorted cell number within each subset before computing true diversity and Gini coefficients with the tcR R package. Repertoire sharing was quantified using the overlap coefficient calculated on TCRB nucleotide sequences. Out-of-frame TCRB sequences from naive cells were analyzed to stand in for the pre-selection repertoire. The clones in this table, taken by TCRdb from immuneACCESS, are in-frame only. Not every clone is retained; where verified, under half of the shortfall comes from an unresolved V gene, and the cause of the rest is unknown. The V and J calls and clone size are taken from that table; D and trimming were inferred from the DNA. Present in this sample are fewer than 900,000 clones, 15% to 20% of which were seen just once. The top ten hold 0.02% to 0.025% of the sample.

Study-level results and caveats: Naive, central memory and regulatory TCRB repertoires appeared to be more alike among patients than among healthy donors. Shorter templates might be favored by PCR, yet because patient and control samples were amplified and corrected together, any such skew would affect both groups equally. Type 1 diabetes patients showed a moderate but significant shortening of TCRB CDR3 length in all four CD4+ subsets. Because the HLA sub-analyses included only small numbers of individuals, any influence of HLA type on TCRB rearrangement was left unresolved. Sequencing cDNA rather than genomic DNA could over-represent highly expressing activated cells, although activation and CD3 levels did not differ between groups. At VDJ recombination sites, patients with type 1 diabetes made fewer insertions and deleted more nucleotides, a pattern implying thymic rearrangement abnormalities.

As regards this clone: It has no known antigen specificity. It has no much larger one-base neighbor in the sample; base qualities were not kept.

A single peripheral blood draw of approximately 0.11 L on average was collected from each donor into heparinised tubes. A BD FACSAria II and a panel including CD45RO, CCR7, CD25, CD127, CD95 and CD27 were used to sort naive, central memory, regulatory and stem cell-like memory CD4+ T cells. Purity was above 98% for every sorted population. Right away, PBMCs were isolated by Lymphoprep density gradient centrifugation and were stained directly, with no culture step. So that batch effects would be minimized, each experiment stained and sorted samples in pairs, pairing one healthy donor with one patient. From its cysteine to its phenylalanine, the CDR3 spans 15 amino acids. Only the CDR3 DNA is retained, 45 bases long and in frame from the first base. The germline V gene sets CDR1 to MNHEY and CDR2 to SVGAGI. The V and J ends are trimmed by 6 bases and 4 bases, leaving 16 bases between them.

The sequence was collected from a woman aged 18-29 years in good health. Sample: naive CD4+ T cells from blood. Read against the paper, the sample's cell subset or site label means: true naive CD4+ T cells. The sequence is built from TRBV6-5 and TRBJ1-5; confidence is insufficient to name the D gene. The DNA reads TGTGCCAGCAGCCCCCAGCGAGGCCCAAATCAGCCCCAGCATTTT. Its coded protein is CASSPQRGPNQPQHF.